This T cell receptor beta chain stems from a study of tumor-infiltrating lymphocytes in primary liver carcinoma. Whole-study results and caveats: With p = 0.039, the top-250-clone fraction in tumors significantly exceeded that in blood.

DNA and RNA were both co-extracted from approximately 20-30 mg of bulk tissue that had not been sorted. CDR3 size: 15 residues. This clonotype was observed a single time. Antigen specificity is unknown. A primer in the constant region served to generate TCR beta cDNA from 500 ng of total RNA. Investigators got TCR beta libraries out of three nested multiplex PCR rounds, done with slightly modified ARM-PCR. TRBV1-TRBV30 forward and Cbeta reverse primers drove the first two roughly 10-cycle rounds. TCRdb redid the calling of the multiplex PCR reads with MiXCR, one entry per CDR3 protein. The table lists roughly 190,000 distinct CDR3 sequences, approximately 80% of them singletons, with 15% to 20% in the top ten.

The receptor's source is a man in his forties with primary liver carcinoma and hepatitis B virus infection. The J gene is TRBJ1-1, the V gene TRBV12-3 or TRBV12-4, with D perhaps matching TRBD1 (6 bases). The material sequenced was tumor tissue from primary liver carcinoma. The CDR3 DNA sequence: TGTGTCAACAGTTTAGGACAGCTGTTGATCACTGAAGCTTTCTTT. Amino acids: CVNSLGQLLITEAFF.